This is a list of T cell receptor beta chains from one sample in a study of T cell repertoires in cytomegalovirus infection. For these receptors, no antigen is known. TCRdb reprocessed the reads with MiXCR, giving one entry per CDR3 protein. Among hundreds of thousands of distinct CDR3 sequences listed, roughly 34% were seen once. The sample here was cultured PBMCs, taken from culture after CMV antigen stimulation. The origin of the receptors is a human donor in good health (CMV status not recorded). Some clones in this sample may be carry-over from other donors' samples. Both conserved end residues are part of each CDR3. Each record gives: V gene, D gene, J gene, clone size, CDR3 DNA, CDR3 protein. D genes are given only for firm matches. Size values are once, few and many counts, or a class for expanded clones, and some rows have none.

v_gene: TRBV7-2
d_gene: TRBD1
j_gene: TRBJ2-5
abundance: few
CDR3nt: TGTGCCAGCAGCCGTCTTAGGGGGCTGACAGTAGAGACCCAGTACTTC
CDR3aa: CASSRLRGLTVETQYF

v_gene: TRBV6-1
d_gene: TRBD1
j_gene: TRBJ2-1
abundance: many
CDR3nt: TGTGCCAGCAGCCGCCCCGGGACAGGGACCAAGAATGAGCAGTTCTTC
CDR3aa: CASSRPGTGTKNEQFF

v_gene: TRBV6-9
d_gene: TRBD1
j_gene: TRBJ2-7
abundance: few
CDR3nt: TGTGCCAGCATCAGGACAGGAGACTACGAGCAGTACTTC
CDR3aa: CASIRTGDYEQYF

v_gene: TRBV7-8
d_gene: .
j_gene: TRBJ1-4
abundance: few
CDR3nt: TGTGCCAGCAGCTTAGAAGTTGAAGGGCTAAAGGGAAAACTGTTTTTT
CDR3aa: CASSLEVEGLKGKLFF

v_gene: TRBV12-3/TRBV12-4
d_gene: .
j_gene: TRBJ2-1
abundance: .
CDR3nt: TGTGCCAGCTCTTGGGTTCCCCGGGGCGGCTCCTACAATGAGCAGTTCTTT
CDR3aa: CASSWVPRGGSYNEQFF

v_gene: TRBV5-4
d_gene: .
j_gene: TRBJ2-7
abundance: .
CDR3nt: TGTGCCAGCAGCTTGGTCGGCTTTGTAGGAGCCAGCGAGCAGTACTTC
CDR3aa: CASSLVGFVGASEQYF

v_gene: TRBV2
d_gene: .
j_gene: TRBJ2-1
abundance: many
CDR3nt: TGTGCCAGCAGCGGACGGGACGGCCGCTCCTACAATGAGCAGTTCTTC
CDR3aa: CASSGRDGRSYNEQFF

v_gene: TRBV7-2
d_gene: .
j_gene: TRBJ2-5
abundance: .
CDR3nt: TGTGCCAGCAGCCACCCGGCCCGGACCCAGTACTTC
CDR3aa: CASSHPARTQYF

v_gene: TRBV19
d_gene: TRBD2
j_gene: TRBJ2-1
abundance: few
CDR3nt: TGTGCCAGTAGTATGACTAGCGGAAACAATGAGCAGTTCTTC
CDR3aa: CASSMTSGNNEQFF

v_gene: TRBV28
d_gene: TRBD2
j_gene: TRBJ2-1
abundance: .
CDR3nt: TGTGCCAGCAGACTATCGGGGACTAGCGGGAGAAATGAGCAGTTCTTC
CDR3aa: CASRLSGTSGRNEQFF

v_gene: TRBV23-1
d_gene: .
j_gene: TRBJ1-6
abundance: few
CDR3nt: TGCGCCAGCAGTCAATCGCCAGGCCGGGGAGGATCACCCCTCCACTTT
CDR3aa: CASSQSPGRGGSPLHF

v_gene: TRBV19
d_gene: TRBD1
j_gene: TRBJ2-7
abundance: few
CDR3nt: TGTGCCAGTAGTCAGGGGGCCCCATACGAGCAGTACTTC
CDR3aa: CASSQGAPYEQYF

v_gene: TRBV11-2
d_gene: TRBD2
j_gene: TRBJ2-5
abundance: .
CDR3nt: TGTGCCAGCAGTTACCGGGGTAGCGGGGGAGAGACCCAGTACTTC
CDR3aa: CASSYRGSGGETQYF

v_gene: TRBV7-2
d_gene: .
j_gene: TRBJ2-1
abundance: many
CDR3nt: TGTGCCAGCAGCTCATCCCGAGGTCTATCCTCCTACAATGAGCAGTTCTTC
CDR3aa: CASSSSRGLSSYNEQFF

v_gene: TRBV7-8
d_gene: TRBD2
j_gene: TRBJ2-1
abundance: many
CDR3nt: TGTGCCAGCAGCTCAAGGACTAGCGGGAGGAACAGAGGAGGGAATGAGCAGTTCTTC
CDR3aa: CASSSRTSGRNRGGNEQFF

v_gene: TRBV29-1
d_gene: .
j_gene: TRBJ1-1
abundance: .
CDR3nt: TGCAGCGGTATCGGCTACACTGAAGCTTTCTTT
CDR3aa: CSGIGYTEAFF

v_gene: TRBV18
d_gene: TRBD1
j_gene: TRBJ1-5
abundance: .
CDR3nt: TGTGCCAGCTCACCAGGACAGGGGCGGGAACAGCCCCAGCATTTT
CDR3aa: CASSPGQGREQPQHF

v_gene: TRBV7-2
d_gene: TRBD1
j_gene: TRBJ2-7
abundance: many
CDR3nt: TGTGCCAGCAGCTTCCGGACAGGTGATTCCTACGAGCAGTACTTC
CDR3aa: CASSFRTGDSYEQYF

v_gene: TRBV7-2
d_gene: TRBD1
j_gene: TRBJ2-2
abundance: many
CDR3nt: TGTGCCAGCAACCGGGACAGGGGCACCGGGGAGCTGTTTTTT
CDR3aa: CASNRDRGTGELFF

v_gene: TRBV12-3/TRBV12-4
d_gene: .
j_gene: TRBJ2-1
abundance: few
CDR3nt: TGTGCCAGCAGTTTCTCGTCGCAGAATGAGCAGTTCTTC
CDR3aa: CASSFSSQNEQFF

v_gene: TRBV7-9
d_gene: TRBD2
j_gene: TRBJ2-5
abundance: few
CDR3nt: TGTGCCAGCAGCTTAGGTAGGGCTAGCGGGAGCGTTCAAGAGACCCAGTACTTC
CDR3aa: CASSLGRASGSVQETQYF

v_gene: TRBV27
d_gene: .
j_gene: TRBJ1-6
abundance: .
CDR3nt: TGTGCCAGCACCGCCCGGGGAAAGGGTAATTCACCCCTCCACTTT
CDR3aa: CASTARGKGNSPLHF

v_gene: TRBV19
d_gene: TRBD2
j_gene: TRBJ2-1
abundance: .
CDR3nt: TGTGCCAGTAGTATAGGTGAGGGACTAGCGGTCTACAATGAGCAGTTCTTC
CDR3aa: CASSIGEGLAVYNEQFF

v_gene: TRBV7-2
d_gene: .
j_gene: TRBJ1-1
abundance: few
CDR3nt: TGTGCCATCCAGAACGGGGGGTTAACTGAAGCTTTCTTT
CDR3aa: CAIQNGGLTEAFF

v_gene: TRBV6-2/TRBV6-3
d_gene: .
j_gene: TRBJ2-1
abundance: few
CDR3nt: TGTGCCAGCAGTCCAAATAACAATGAGCAGTTCTTC
CDR3aa: CASSPNNNEQFF

v_gene: TRBV7-6
d_gene: .
j_gene: TRBJ2-3
abundance: many
CDR3nt: TGTGCCAGCAGCTTAGGTGCCCAGGGTGGTACGCAGTATTTT
CDR3aa: CASSLGAQGGTQYF

v_gene: TRBV11-2
d_gene: .
j_gene: TRBJ2-1
abundance: .
CDR3nt: TGTGCCAGCAGCTTATCGGCTCTGAAGGGGGGATCCTACAATGAGCAGTTCTTC
CDR3aa: CASSLSALKGGSYNEQFF

v_gene: TRBV18
d_gene: TRBD2
j_gene: TRBJ2-3
abundance: many
CDR3nt: TGTGCCAGCTCACCACCGCGGGAGGGCACAGATACGCAGTATTTT
CDR3aa: CASSPPREGTDTQYF